The clone carrying this T cell receptor (beta chain) occurred many times. The antigen is not known. As to time point: persistent/refractory GD, antithyroid drugs over 5 years with positive TRAb. Generation of the TCR library employed RNA extracted from PBMCs. EDTA tubes collected around 10 milliliters of peripheral blood. The data stem from a study of regulatory T cells in long-lasting Graves disease. The study's findings and limits: Persistent disease exhibited a predilection for TRBV28, TRBJ1-2 and TRBJ2-5.

CDR3 regions were amplified by Arm-PCR using iRepertoire HTBI primers to build TCR beta libraries. MiXCR was run by TCRdb on the multiplex PCR reads, yielding one entry per CDR3 protein. The repertoire has 310,000 or so distinct CDR3 sequences, roughly a fifth of them found once; the top ten carry approximately 31%. V was pared by 5 bases and J by 3 bases, with 5 bases of the junction left unmatched. Germline V gene lookup returns CDR1 SGHAT and CDR2 FQNNGV. The CDR3 sequence is 15 residues long. The chain joins TRBV11-2 to TRBJ2-2; 8 positions match TRBD1. The sequence was obtained from a female donor with Graves disease. The starting material was peripheral blood mononuclear cells (PBMCs), obtained when the disease was refractory, from a patient treated with antithyroid drugs. The CDR3 DNA reads as TGTGCCAGCAGCACCTACAGGGGGGACACCGGGGAGCTGTTTTTT. Translated, it gives CASSTYRGDTGELFF.